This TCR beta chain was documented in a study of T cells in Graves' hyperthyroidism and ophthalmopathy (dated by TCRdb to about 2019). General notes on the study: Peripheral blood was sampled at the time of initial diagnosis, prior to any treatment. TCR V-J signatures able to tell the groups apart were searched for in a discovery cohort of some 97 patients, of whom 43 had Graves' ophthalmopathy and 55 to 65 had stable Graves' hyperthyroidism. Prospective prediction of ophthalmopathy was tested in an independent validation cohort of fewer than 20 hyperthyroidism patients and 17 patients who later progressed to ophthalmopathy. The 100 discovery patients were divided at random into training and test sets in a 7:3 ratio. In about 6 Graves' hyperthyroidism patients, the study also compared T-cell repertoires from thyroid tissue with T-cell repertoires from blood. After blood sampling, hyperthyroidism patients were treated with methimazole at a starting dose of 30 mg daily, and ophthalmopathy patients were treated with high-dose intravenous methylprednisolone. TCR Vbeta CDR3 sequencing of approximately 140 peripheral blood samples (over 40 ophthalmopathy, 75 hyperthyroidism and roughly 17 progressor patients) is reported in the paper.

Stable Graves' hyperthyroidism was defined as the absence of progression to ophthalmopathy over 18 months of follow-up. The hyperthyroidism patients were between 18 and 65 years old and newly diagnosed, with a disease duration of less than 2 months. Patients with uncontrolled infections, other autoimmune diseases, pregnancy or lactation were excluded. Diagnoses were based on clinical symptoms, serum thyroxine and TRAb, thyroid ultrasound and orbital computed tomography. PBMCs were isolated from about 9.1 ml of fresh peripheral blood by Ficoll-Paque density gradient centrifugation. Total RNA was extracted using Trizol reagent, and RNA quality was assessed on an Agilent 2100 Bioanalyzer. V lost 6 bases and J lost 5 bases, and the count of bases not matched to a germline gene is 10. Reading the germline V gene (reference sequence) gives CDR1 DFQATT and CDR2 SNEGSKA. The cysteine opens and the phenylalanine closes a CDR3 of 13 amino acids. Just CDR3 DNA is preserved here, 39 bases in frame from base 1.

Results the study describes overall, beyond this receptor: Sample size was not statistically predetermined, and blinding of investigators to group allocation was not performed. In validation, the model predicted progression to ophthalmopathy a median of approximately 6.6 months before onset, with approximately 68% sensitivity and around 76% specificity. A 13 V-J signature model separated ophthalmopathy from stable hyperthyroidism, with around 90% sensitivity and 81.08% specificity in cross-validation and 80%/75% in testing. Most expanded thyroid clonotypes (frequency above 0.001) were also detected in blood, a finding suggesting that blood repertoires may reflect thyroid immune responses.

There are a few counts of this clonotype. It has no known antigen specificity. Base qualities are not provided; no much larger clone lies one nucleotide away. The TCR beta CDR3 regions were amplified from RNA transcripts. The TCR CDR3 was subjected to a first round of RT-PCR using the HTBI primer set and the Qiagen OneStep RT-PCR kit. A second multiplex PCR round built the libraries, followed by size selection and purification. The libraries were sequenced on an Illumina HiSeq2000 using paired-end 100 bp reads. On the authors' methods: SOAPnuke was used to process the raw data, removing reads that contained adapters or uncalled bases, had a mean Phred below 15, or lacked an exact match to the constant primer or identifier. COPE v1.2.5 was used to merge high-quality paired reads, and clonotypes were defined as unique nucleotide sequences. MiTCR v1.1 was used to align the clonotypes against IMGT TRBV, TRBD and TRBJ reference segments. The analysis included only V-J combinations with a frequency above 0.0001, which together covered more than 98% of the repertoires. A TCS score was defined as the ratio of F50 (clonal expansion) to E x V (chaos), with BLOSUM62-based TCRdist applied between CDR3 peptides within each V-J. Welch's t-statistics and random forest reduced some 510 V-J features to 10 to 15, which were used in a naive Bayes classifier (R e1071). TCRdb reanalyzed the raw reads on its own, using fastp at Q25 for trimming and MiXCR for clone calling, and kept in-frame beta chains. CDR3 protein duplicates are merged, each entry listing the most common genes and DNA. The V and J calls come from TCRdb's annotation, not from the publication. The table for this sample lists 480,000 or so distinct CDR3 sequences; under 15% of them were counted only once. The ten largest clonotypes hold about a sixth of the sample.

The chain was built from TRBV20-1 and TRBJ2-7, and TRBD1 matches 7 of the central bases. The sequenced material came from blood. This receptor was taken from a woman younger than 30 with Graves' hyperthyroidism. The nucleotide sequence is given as TGCAGTGCCAGCGCCATAGGGGGCAACGAGCAGTACTTC. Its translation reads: CSASAIGGNEQYF.